One sample yielded the 12 T cell receptor beta chains listed below, sequenced in a study of T-cell memory formation after mild COVID-19. TCRdb re-derived calls from the 5' RACE reads in MiXCR, one entry per CDR3 protein. This sample carries about 88,000 distinct CDR3 sequences, approximately 23% of them seen once, and the ten largest clones take approximately 45%. The sample was PBMCs or a T cell subset sorted from them (not recorded which). These receptors originate from a man younger than 35 who had mild COVID-19 (a few samples of this study predate the infection). Cell type and time point are not known.

The V and J genes are TRBV4-2 and TRBJ1-5; TRBD1 matches at 10 bases. The CDR3 runs to 22 residues. Per germline, CDR1 LGHNA and CDR2 YNFKEQ. The trim removed 0 bases at V and 4 bases at J, leaving 21 bases unmatched. CDR3 sequence: CASSQDLQVGDRGRVINQPQHF. CDR3 bases: TGTGCCAGCAGCCAAGATCTGCAAGTAGGGGACAGGGGTAGGGTTATAAATCAGCCCCAGCATTTT.

This clonotype was observed a handful of times. This chain joins TRBV6-2 or TRBV6-3 and TRBJ2-3, with D perhaps matching TRBD2 (6 bases). The CDR3 runs to 18 residues. In germline, CDR1 is MNHEY, CDR2 SVGEGT. V dropped 2 bases and J dropped 2 bases, with 20 bases sitting between them. CDR3 amino acids: CASSYPGTLPNLTDTQYF. The DNA for the CDR3 is TGTGCCAGCAGTTACCCCGGGACTCTTCCAAACCTCACAGATACGCAGTATTTT.

The gene calls are TRBV12-3 or TRBV12-4 and TRBJ2-1; D might be TRBD2 (5 bases). The V end lost 6 bases, the J end lost 7 bases, and 10 bases lay between the germline ends. The CDR3 runs 12 residues. In DNA, the CDR3 is TGTGCCAGCAGCCTAACTAGGAATGAGCAGTTCTTC. This gives the protein CASSLTRNEQFF.

The V call is TRBV7-2, the J call TRBJ2-7; D ambiguous. Germline V gives CDR1 SGHTA, CDR2 FQGNSA. The CDR3 runs to 17 residues. With 2 bases removed from V and 1 base from J, the gap between germline ends came to 18 bases. The CDR3 DNA reads TGTGCCAGCAGCTTAAGTGCCCCGTACATATCTTCCTACGAGCAGTACTTC. It encodes CASSLSAPYISSYEQYF.

This sequence joins TRBV29-1 and TRBJ1-2; 9 positions match TRBD1. The CDR3 has 15 residues. The V gene's germline CDR1 is SQVTM and CDR2 ANQGSEA. With 0 bases clipped from V and 3 bases from J, the junction kept 5 bases outside the gene matches. The CDR3 nucleotides read TGCAGCGTTGAAGATCGGGACAGGGCGGACTATGGCTACACCTTC. Protein: CSVEDRDRADYGYTF.

This clonotype was seen only a few times. V is TRBV7-3 and J is TRBJ1-2; D unresolved. The CDR3 covers 13 residues. CDR1 and CDR2 (germline): SGHTA, FQGTGA. Trimming took 5 bases from V and 5 from J, leaving 12 bases between them. The DNA of the CDR3 is TGTGCCAGCAGCCCTGGGTTTCAGTATGGCTACACCTTC. Its translation: CASSPGFQYGYTF. Complete variable domain (other parts from reference TRBV7-3 and TRBJ1-2): GAGVSQTPSNKVTEKGKYVELRCDPISGHTALYWYRQSLGQGPEFLIYFQGTGAADDSGLPNDRFFAVRPEGSVSTLKIQRTERGDSAVYLCASSPGFQYGYTFGSGTRLTVV.

The rearrangement joins TRBV10-3 to TRBJ2-1; 11 bases fit TRBD2. Unmatched junction bases numbered 9, after V lost 6 bases and J lost 8 bases. The CDR3 has 15 residues. CDR1 and CDR2 from the germline V gene are ENHRY and SYGVKD. CDR3 DNA: TGTGCCATCAGAAGCACTAGCGGGGGTTCTTATGAGCAGTTCTTC. The encoded protein is CAIRSTSGGSYEQFF.

A few counts support this clonotype. The rearrangement links TRBV27 to TRBJ2-3; the match to TRBD2 covers 7 bases. V shed 7 bases, J shed 1 base, and the junction held 8 bases outside the gene matches. The CDR3 is made up of 15 amino acids. Germline-derived CDR1 and CDR2 are MNHEY and SMNVEV (reference sequence). The chain's CDR3 is CASIGGGGRTDTQYF. Written as DNA, the CDR3 is TGTGCCAGCATTGGTGGCGGGGGACGCACAGATACGCAGTATTTT.

The J gene is TRBJ1-3, the V gene TRBV4-3; tentatively, D is TRBD1 (5 bases). V lost 2 bases to trimming and J lost 0 bases, with 11 bases between them. Germline values: CDR1 LGHNA, CDR2 YSLEER. The CDR3 contains 16 residues. In nucleotides, the CDR3 is TGCGCCAGCAGCCAATGGGACTCCGTCTCTGGAAACACCATATATTTT. As protein: CASSQWDSVSGNTIYF.

This clonotype was observed a handful of times. The J gene is TRBJ2-5, the V gene TRBV2, with 7 bases identical to TRBD1. The CDR3 extends over 14 amino acids. Per germline, CDR1 SNHLY and CDR2 FYNNEI. With V trimmed by 4 bases and J by 2 bases, 4 bases remained unmatched. The CDR3 region is CASSGGRGQETQYF. CDR3 coding DNA: TGTGCCAGCAGTGGCGGCAGGGGGCAAGAGACCCAGTACTTC.

J is TRBJ2-3 and V is TRBV4-1, with 7 nucleotides matching TRBD2. This CDR3 contains 16 residues. Germline-derived CDR1 and CDR2 are MGHRA and YSYEKL. J gave up 1 base and V 0 bases, and 4 bases lay outside the gene matches. CDR3 in amino acids: CASSQESAGGTDTQYF. As DNA, the CDR3 is TGCGCCAGCAGCCAAGAATCGGCGGGGGGCACAGATACGCAGTATTTT.

This chain connects TRBV7-2 to TRBJ2-3, with 11 bases fitting TRBD2. The CDR3 loop spans 16 amino acids. CDR1 is SGHTA and CDR2 is FQGNSA in the germline V gene. With 0 bases clipped from V and 6 bases from J, the junction kept 5 bases outside the gene matches. In nucleotides, the CDR3 is TGTGCCAGCAGCTTAGCTAGCGGGGGGGCCGTCGATACGCAGTATTTT. Its translation: CASSLASGGAVDTQYF.